A selection of T cell receptor beta chains follows, all from one sample in a study of blood T cells in healthy people across ages. TCRdb itself ran the 5' RACE reads through MiXCR, one entry per CDR3 protein. Here the sample spans some 1 million distinct CDR3 sequences, more than 35% being singletons. What was sequenced was blood. The origin of the receptors is an older woman in good health. Each CDR3 is given with its conserved first and last residue. The D gene is left open where the match is weak. Size is stated for part of the rows, as once, few or many counts, or as a class when the clone is expanded.

J | size | V | D | DNA | CDR3
TRBJ2-3 | . | TRBV9 | . | TGTGCCAGCAGCCTCCAAGGACACGGCACGGATACGCAGTATTTT | CASSLQGHGTDTQYF
TRBJ1-5 | . | TRBV20-1 | . | TGCAGTGCTAGAGATGGCCACAATAGCAATCAGCCCCAGCATTTT | CSARDGHNSNQPQHF
TRBJ2-7 | few | TRBV10-3 | . | TGTGCCATCAGTTCAAGTCAGGGGTCTTCATACGAGCAGTACTTC | CAISSSQGSSYEQYF
TRBJ2-5 | few | TRBV20-1 | TRBD2 | TGCAGTGCTACTTCTAGCGGGAGGGGAATGTACCAAGAGACCCAGTACTTC | CSATSSGRGMYQETQYF
TRBJ1-1 | . | TRBV6-6 | . | TGTGCCAGCAGTTACTCGGCTGCCAGAGACACTGAAGCTTTCTTT | CASSYSAARDTEAFF
TRBJ2-2 | . | TRBV4-2 | TRBD1 | TGTGCCAGCAGCCACCCGGGACAGGGGCGCGGCACCGGGGAGCTGTTTTTT | CASSHPGQGRGTGELFF
TRBJ1-4 | . | TRBV14 | TRBD1 | TGTGCCAGCAGCCAAGATGGGACAGGGCCAACTAATGAAAAACTGTTTTTT | CASSQDGTGPTNEKLFF
TRBJ1-2 | . | TRBV12-3/TRBV12-4 | TRBD1 | TGTGCCAGCAGTTTGGTCGTTGGAGGGGGCCATGGCTACACCTTC | CASSLVVGGGHGYTF
TRBJ1-5 | . | TRBV12-3/TRBV12-4 | TRBD1 | TGTGCCAGCAGTTTCAGACCTCCCGGGACAGGAGGAGCCCGTAGCAATCAGCCCCAGCATTTT | CASSFRPPGTGGARSNQPQHF
TRBJ2-7 | . | TRBV10-3 | . | TGTGCCATCAGTGAGTCTCGTGGCGAGGAGTACTTC | CAISESRGEEYF
TRBJ2-7 | once | TRBV7-3 | TRBD2 | TGTGCCTGCAGCATTACGGGGACTAGCGTAGGCGAGCAGTACTTC | CACSITGTSVGEQYF
TRBJ1-2 | . | TRBV20-1 | TRBD1 | TGCAGTGCTGCCGGGACAGCCTATGGCTACACCTTC | CSAAGTAYGYTF
TRBJ1-2 | . | TRBV7-9 | . | TGTGCCAGCAGCTTAGACGATAACTATGGCTACACCTTC | CASSLDDNYGYTF
TRBJ2-1 | . | TRBV9 | TRBD2 | TGTGCCAGCAGCCTAGGGACTAGCGGGGGGCAGTTCTTC | CASSLGTSGGQFF
TRBJ2-7 | . | TRBV5-4 | . | TGTGCCAGCAGCTGGGGACCCGACTACGAGCAGTACTTC | CASSWGPDYEQYF
TRBJ1-5 | few | TRBV6-6 | . | TGTGCCAGCGGGAACAACAATCAGCCCCAGCATTTT | CASGNNNQPQHF
TRBJ2-1 | many | TRBV7-8 | . | TGTGCCAGCAGCCCCTTATCGGGAGTTACGCAGAACAATGAGCAGTTCTTC | CASSPLSGVTQNNEQFF
TRBJ2-7 | . | TRBV10-3 | TRBD1 | TGTGCCATCACTATGGGACAGAACACCTACGAGCAGTACTTC | CAITMGQNTYEQYF
TRBJ1-1 | . | TRBV6-1 | . | TGTGCCAGCAGAGGGGACCTCGGGAACACTGAAGCTTTCTTT | CASRGDLGNTEAFF
TRBJ2-7 | . | TRBV30 | . | TGTGCCTGTCGGGAGGGGGCTTTGACCTACGAGCAGTACTTC | CACREGALTYEQYF